The 3 T cell receptor beta chains in this list originate from one sample, sequenced in a study of shared clonotypes between healthy human individuals. The repertoire was sequenced with immunoSEQ multiplex PCR; TCRdb's copy has only in-frame clones and lacks some. The table has over a million clones, approximately 80% seen once. The sample consisted of memory CD4+ T cells from PBMCs. Regarding subset: CD45RA-negative fraction. The origin of the receptors is a man between 18 and 35 years old in good health. Some clones in this sample may be carry-over from other donors' samples.

The gene calls are TRBV5-4 and TRBJ2-7; D is perhaps TRBD1 (6 bases). The CDR3 runs to 15 residues. Germline-derived CDR1 and CDR2 are SGHNT and YYREEE (reference sequence). V shed 2 bases and J shed 4 bases, with 16 bases lying between them. The CDR3 loop is CASSLSLGHDYEQYF. The CDR3 bases are TGTGCCAGCAGCTTATCCCTGGGACACGATTACGAGCAGTACTTC.

A word on this clone: At the DNA level, this CDR3 is encoded by other sequences in the same sample as well. The genes are TRBV4-1 and TRBJ2-2; D is uncertain. The germline V and J ends were trimmed by 3 bases and 4 bases, with 6 bases remaining between them. The CDR3 runs 13 residues. Germline loops: CDR1 MGHRA, CDR2 YSYEKL. In DNA form, the CDR3 reads TGCGCCAGCAGCCAGAGTTCCACCGGGGAGCTGTTTTTT. It codes for CASSQSSTGELFF.

In its sample, this clone was seen once. One end of the junction varies from germline; a read error may be responsible. V is TRBV12-5 and J is TRBJ2-5, with a weak D call TRBD2 (5 bases). The CDR3 is 16 residues long. The V gene's germline CDR1 is LGHNT and CDR2 FRNRAP. The CDR3 DNA follows: TGTGCTAGTGGGTTGGGAGTGTCTAACTCTCAAGAGACCCAGTACTTC. As protein: CASGLGVSNSQETQYF.